The rows below give T cell receptor beta chains drawn from one sample of a study of response to subunit inactivated influenza vaccine. A single record per CDR3 protein comes from TCRdb applying MiXCR to the RT-PCR reads. The sample lists some 500,000 distinct CDR3 sequences, approximately 16% occurring once. The specimen was CD4+ T cells sorted from PBMCs, collected less than 30 months after vaccination. Receptor source: a man between 50 and 75 years old who received an inactivated influenza vaccine. Each CDR3 is given with its conserved first and last residue. The order of the fields is clone size, V gene, J gene, D gene, CDR3 protein, CDR3 DNA. The D gene is left open where the match is weak. Rows may omit the clone size; those that give it use once, few, many or a size class.

few,TRBV29-1,TRBJ2-1,NA,CSVGGLYNEQFF,TGCAGCGTCGGAGGGCTCTACAATGAGCAGTTCTTC
NA,TRBV6-1,TRBJ2-7,NA,CASSETGNNFYEQYF,TGTGCCAGCAGTGAAACAGGGAATAACTTCTACGAGCAGTACTTC
many,TRBV20-1,TRBJ2-7,NA,CSIGRSRSYEQYF,TGCAGTATTGGACGGTCAAGGTCCTACGAGCAGTACTTC
few,TRBV30,TRBJ2-3,NA,CAWGGGQVNTQYF,TGTGCCTGGGGGGGGGGACAGGTGAATACGCAGTATTTT
few,TRBV25-1,TRBJ2-5,NA,CASSDSRGSTETQYF,TGTGCCAGCAGTGACTCGAGGGGTTCCACAGAGACCCAGTACTTC
NA,TRBV12-3/TRBV12-4,TRBJ1-2,TRBD1,CASSLGQLSGYTF,TGTGCCAGCAGCCTGGGACAGCTCTCGGGCTACACCTTC
few,TRBV29-1,TRBJ2-7,TRBD1,CSVVTDRYNEQYF,TGCAGCGTCGTCACGGACAGGTATAACGAGCAGTACTTC
NA,TRBV4-2,TRBJ2-5,NA,CASSPRQEETQYF,TGTGCCAGCAGCCCCCGACAGGAAGAGACCCAGTACTTC
few,TRBV12-3/TRBV12-4,TRBJ2-6,NA,CASRLSGANVLTF,TGTGCCAGCAGACTCTCTGGGGCCAACGTCCTGACTTTC
few,TRBV7-2,TRBJ2-3,NA,CASSLDPGLDTQYF,TGTGCCAGCAGCTTAGACCCGGGATTGGATACGCAGTATTTT
NA,TRBV7-2,TRBJ2-5,TRBD1,CASSFKTGGTQYF,TGTGCCAGCAGCTTCAAGACAGGGGGGACCCAGTACTTC
NA,TRBV29-1,TRBJ1-2,TRBD1,CSGTPGGGGYTF,TGCAGCGGGACCCCAGGGGGAGGTGGCTACACCTTC
few,TRBV5-1,TRBJ1-2,NA,CASSDNRRANYGYTF,TGCGCCAGCAGCGATAACCGAAGAGCTAACTATGGCTACACCTTC
NA,TRBV3-1,TRBJ2-3,TRBD1,CASSTTGLPTDTQYF,TGTGCCAGCAGTACGACAGGGCTCCCCACAGATACGCAGTATTTT
NA,TRBV20-1,TRBJ1-6,TRBD1,CSARVGQGLGSPLHF,TGCAGTGCTAGAGTGGGACAGGGCTTGGGTTCACCCCTCCACTTT
few,TRBV20-1,TRBJ1-4,NA,CSARVPDQEFESF,TGCAGTGCTAGAGTCCCAGATCAGGAGTTTGAATCTTTT
many,TRBV15,TRBJ2-5,NA,CATSRDPPETQYF,TGTGCCACCAGCAGAGATCCTCCGGAGACCCAGTACTTC
NA,TRBV4-3,TRBJ2-1,TRBD2,CASSQEAAGGVPDEQFF,TGCGCCAGCAGCCAAGAGGCGGCGGGAGGGGTCCCCGATGAGCAGTTCTTC
NA,TRBV28,TRBJ2-7,TRBD2,CASNEMTSGGYEQYF,TGTGCCAGCAATGAAATGACTAGCGGAGGTTACGAGCAGTACTTC
many,TRBV12-3/TRBV12-4,TRBJ1-1,NA,CASTTWRRMSTEAFF,TGTGCCAGCACCACCTGGAGGCGTATGAGCACTGAAGCTTTCTTT
NA,TRBV3-1,TRBJ2-1,TRBD2,CASSPVGLARNEQFF,TGTGCCAGCAGCCCCGTGGGACTAGCGCGGAATGAGCAGTTCTTC
NA,TRBV6-1,TRBJ2-1,TRBD1,CASSPQYRGKEDEQFF,TGTGCCAGCAGTCCCCAATACAGGGGCAAAGAAGATGAGCAGTTCTTC
NA,TRBV4-1,TRBJ1-2,NA,CASSQDRAYGYTF,TGCGCCAGCAGCCAAGACAGGGCCTATGGCTACACCTTC
NA,TRBV15,TRBJ2-1,NA,CATSHPGSYNEQFF,TGTGCCACCAGCCACCCGGGGTCCTACAATGAGCAGTTCTTC
few,TRBV11-2,TRBJ2-3,TRBD1,CASSARTGGSTDTQYF,TGTGCCAGCAGCGCACGGACAGGGGGGAGCACAGATACGCAGTATTTT
NA,TRBV7-2,TRBJ2-7,TRBD2,CASSLVGLAGGGEQYF,TGTGCCAGCAGCTTAGTGGGACTAGCGGGAGGTGGGGAGCAGTACTTC
few,TRBV28,TRBJ2-2,TRBD2,CASSRLAGGAGELFF,TGTGCCAGCAGTAGACTAGCTGGGGGAGCCGGGGAGCTGTTTTTT
many,TRBV12-3/TRBV12-4,TRBJ1-1,NA,CASSLTRTSAFF,TGTGCCAGCAGCCTAACGCGGACGTCAGCTTTCTTT
NA,TRBV20-1,TRBJ1-4,NA,CSARREKLFF,TGCAGTGCTAGAAGAGAAAAACTGTTTTTT
many,TRBV7-6,TRBJ1-5,NA,CASSSPNQPQHF,TGTGCCAGCAGCTCCCCCAATCAGCCCCAGCATTTT
NA,TRBV5-1,TRBJ2-5,NA,CASSPGAYKETQYF,TGCGCCAGCAGCCCTGGGGCGTATAAAGAGACCCAGTACTTC